Below, 20 T cell receptor beta chains from the same sample are listed, as sequenced in a study of T-cell memory formation after mild COVID-19. TCRdb ran MiXCR on the 5' RACE reads and lists one entry per CDR3 protein. The sample shows roughly 620,000 distinct CDR3 sequences, 15% to 20% of them seen only once. The sequenced material came from PBMCs or a T cell subset sorted from them (not recorded which). The receptors here all came from an adult woman who had mild COVID-19 (a few samples of this study predate the infection). Cell type and time point are not known.

The rearrangement uses TRBV5-1 and TRBJ2-7, with TRBD1 matching over 7 bases. The CDR3 is 15 amino acids. CDR1 is SGHRS and CDR2 is YFSETQ in the germline V gene. Germline trimming cut 5 bases from V and 3 bases from J; bases unmatched to any gene: 11. The CDR3 bases are TGCGCCAGCAGGCCCGGACACGGGACAGTCTACGAGCAGTACTTC. It yields the protein CASRPGHGTVYEQYF.

This clonotype showed up many times. The chain uses TRBV5-6 and TRBJ2-4; no clear D gene. V lost 4 bases and J 8 bases, leaving 25 bases between the germline ends. This CDR3 region has 17 residues. Germline-derived CDR1 and CDR2 are SGHDT and YYEEEE. CDR3 amino acids: CASSLAYTGSFPDIQYF. In DNA, the CDR3 is TGTGCCAGCAGCCTTGCTTACACGGGCAGCTTTCCGGACATTCAGTACTTC.

The rearrangement joins TRBV3-1 to TRBJ2-2; 12 nucleotides line up with TRBD2. This CDR3 has 17 residues. Per germline, CDR1 LGHDT and CDR2 YNNKEL (reference sequence). V was pared by 3 bases and J by 5 bases, with 7 bases of the junction left unmatched. The CDR3 nucleotides read TGTGCCAGCAGCCATTCCCTAGCGGGGGGGCAAACCGGGGAGCTGTTTTTT. It encodes CASSHSLAGGQTGELFF. Complete variable domain (other parts from reference TRBV3-1 and TRBJ2-2): DTAVSQTPKYLVTQMGNDKSIKCEQNLGHDTMYWYKQDSKKFLKIMFSYNNKELIINETVPNRFSPKSPDKAHLNLHINSLELGDSAVYFCASSHSLAGGQTGELFFGEGSRLTVL.

The rearrangement uses TRBV24-1 and TRBJ2-2, with D possibly matching TRBD2 (5 bases). The ends were cut back, 9 bases at V and 5 bases at J, with 21 bases in the middle. CDR3 length: 16 residues. Germline V gene data show CDR1 as KGHDR and CDR2 as SFDVKD. In DNA form, the CDR3 reads TGTGCCACCCACGAGTCAAGCGGTAGTAAGACCGGGGAGCTGTTTTTT. Translation gives CATHESSGSKTGELFF.

The J gene is TRBJ1-2, the V gene TRBV4-1, with D perhaps TRBD1 (5 bases). Trimming stripped 4 bases from V and 5 bases from J, with 14 bases between. CDR3 length: 14 residues. Germline V gives CDR1 MGHRA, CDR2 YSYEKL. The DNA of the CDR3 is TGCGCCAGCAGCCCAGGGACGGACTCATATGGCTACACCTTC. This encodes CASSPGTDSYGYTF.

This clonotype has at least ten counts. J is TRBJ2-1 and V is TRBV24-1; no definite D call. Trimming shortened V by 2 bases and J by 6 bases, and 10 bases separated the two germline ends. The CDR3 covers 14 residues. Looked up from germline, CDR1 is KGHDR and CDR2 is SFDVKD. Here the CDR3 reads CATSDSQLPNEQFF. As DNA, the CDR3 is TGTGCCACCAGTGATTCCCAACTTCCCAATGAGCAGTTCTTC.

This clonotype was counted only a few times. The rearrangement uses TRBV6-2 or TRBV6-3 and TRBJ1-5, with no clear D. Germline V lookup: CDR1 MNHEY, CDR2 SVGEGT. The V end lost 6 bases, the J end lost 3 bases, and 12 bases lay between the germline ends. This CDR3 is built from 14 residues. The CDR3 DNA reads as TGTGCCAGCAGCCGGAACTGGGACAATCAGCCCCAGCATTTT. This codes for CASSRNWDNQPQHF.

This clonotype was counted a few times. This chain links TRBV11-2 with TRBJ1-6; tentatively, D is TRBD1 (6 bases). CDR1 and CDR2 from the germline V gene are SGHAT and FQNNGV. With 5 bases removed from V and 8 bases from J, the gap between germline ends came to 22 bases. CDR3 size: 17 residues. Here the CDR3 DNA reads TGTGCCAGCAGCCCGGAGACAGGCCCGCGCATAGATTCACCCCTCCACTTT. This codes for CASSPETGPRIDSPLHF.

The chain is built from TRBV12-3 or TRBV12-4 and TRBJ1-1, with 10 positions matching TRBD1. The CDR3 loop spans 16 amino acids. J gave up 4 bases and V 5 bases, and 10 bases lay outside the gene matches. This CDR3 is CASSHTTGTGVTEAFF. The DNA for the CDR3 is TGTGCCAGCAGTCATACAACCGGGACAGGGGTCACTGAAGCTTTCTTT.

The gene calls are TRBV12-3 or TRBV12-4 and TRBJ2-7; 9 nucleotides line up with TRBD1. This CDR3 has 15 residues. J gave up 3 bases and V 5 bases, and 8 bases lay outside the gene matches. The CDR3 sequence is CASSATGQGSYEQYF. The CDR3 coding sequence is TGTGCCAGCAGTGCCACCGGACAGGGGAGCTACGAGCAGTACTTC.

This clonotype was counted between two and nine times. The chain joins TRBV7-9 to TRBJ1-1; D remains ambiguous. The germline gives CDR1 SEHNR, CDR2 FQNEAQ (reference sequence). The V gene lost 4 bases and the J gene lost 7 bases, with 7 bases spanning the gap. The CDR3 length is 11 residues. This CDR3 is CASSWADEAFF. Written as DNA, the CDR3 is TGTGCCAGCAGCTGGGCGGATGAAGCTTTCTTT. Full variable domain (rest looked up from reference TRBV7-9 and TRBJ1-1): DTGVSQNPRHKITKRGQNVTFRCDPISEHNRLYWYRQTLGQGPEFLTYFQNEAQLEKSRLLSDRFSAERPKGSFSTLEIQRTEQGDSAMYLCASSWADEAFFGQGTRLTVV.

This clonotype was detected ten times or more. V and J are TRBV18 and TRBJ2-7; 8 bases agree with TRBD1. Germline assignment: CDR1 KGHSH and CDR2 LQKENI. This CDR3 comprises 15 residues. V dropped 1 base and J dropped 1; count of bases not matched to a gene: 3. As DNA, the CDR3 is TGTGCCAGCTCACCACGGACAGGGCTTTCCTACGAGCAGTACTTC. Translating it yields CASSPRTGLSYEQYF.

This rearrangement joins TRBV24-1 to TRBJ2-1, with D possibly being TRBD1 (6 bases). Trimming took 4 bases from V and 6 from J, leaving 18 bases between them. The CDR3 loop spans 16 amino acids. Germline CDR1 and CDR2: KGHDR and SFDVKD. The CDR3 spells CATSDSPGTRSNEQFF. In DNA, the CDR3 is TGTGCCACCAGTGACTCCCCCGGGACACGAAGCAATGAGCAGTTCTTC.

The genes are TRBV29-1 and TRBJ2-3; D remains unclear. CDR1 and CDR2 (germline): SQVTM, ANQGSEA. This CDR3 is built from 12 residues. The V and J ends lost 3 bases and 3 bases respectively, with 7 bases between them. CDR3 DNA sequence: TGCAGCGTTGATGGGGATACAGATACGCAGTATTTT. Translated: CSVDGDTDTQYF.

A few counts support this clonotype. This rearrangement joins TRBV5-5 to TRBJ2-5; no clear D gene. The CDR3 is made up of 14 amino acids. The V end lost 5 bases, the J end lost 5 bases, and 16 bases lay between the germline ends. Germline V gene sequence: CDR1 SGHKS, CDR2 YYEKEE (reference sequence). In DNA form, the CDR3 reads TGTGCCAGCAGTCCCAGAGTAGGGCCGGAGACCCAGTACTTC. It translates to CASSPRVGPETQYF.

The chain has TRBV7-9 and TRBJ2-1; possible D gene TRBD2, 6 bases. Trimming stripped 5 bases from V and 1 base from J, with 15 bases between. Germline V gives CDR1 SEHNR, CDR2 FQNEAQ (reference sequence). This CDR3 has 16 amino acids. The CDR3 bases are TGTGCCAGCAGCAACCCCAGAGGAGGGTCCTACAATGAGCAGTTCTTC. Translating gives CASSNPRGGSYNEQFF.

The sample holds a few counts of this clonotype. The genes are TRBV3-1 and TRBJ2-1, with D tentatively TRBD1 or TRBD2 (5 bases each). Germline V CDR1 and CDR2: LGHDT, YNNKEL (reference sequence). The CDR3 is 14 residues long. V lost 6 bases to trimming and J lost 5 bases, with 14 bases between them. DNA for the CDR3: TGTGCCAGCAGGATCAGTGGGGGAGACAATGAGCAGTTCTTC. This gives the protein CASRISGGDNEQFF.

This clonotype was observed a few times. CDR3 sequence: CASRFSGSFYEQYF. As DNA, the CDR3 is TGTGCCAGCAGGTTTAGCGGGAGCTTTTACGAGCAGTACTTC. This chain joins TRBV3-1 and TRBJ2-7; TRBD2 matches 9 bases. There are 14 residues in the CDR3. Losses at the gene ends were 6 bases for V and 4 bases for J; bases not matched to a gene: 7. Germline V CDR1 and CDR2: LGHDT, YNNKEL (reference sequence).

The chain is built from TRBV7-2 and TRBJ2-2; 9 positions agree with TRBD1. CDR1 and CDR2 (germline): SGHTA, FQGNSA. V lost 7 bases, J lost 5 bases, and 8 bases stayed unmatched. CDR3 length: 15 amino acids. The CDR3 bases are TGTGCCAGCACGGTTGGACAGGGGAGAACCGGGGAGCTGTTTTTT. The encoded protein is CASTVGQGRTGELFF. The whole variable domain, filled in from reference TRBV7-2 and TRBJ2-2, reads GAGVSQSPSNKVTEKGKDVELRCDPISGHTALYWYRQSLGQGLEFLIYFQGNSAPDKSGLPSDRFSAERTGGSVSTLTIQRTQQEDSAVYLCASTVGQGRTGELFFGEGSRLTVL.

This clonotype was found a few times. CDR3 sequence: CASSFPRTAYQETQYF. DNA for the CDR3: TGTGCCAGCAGCTTCCCGCGGACGGCGTACCAAGAGACCCAGTACTTC. The chain employs TRBV7-6 and TRBJ2-5; D not resolved. This CDR3 has 16 amino acids. V lost 3 bases and J lost 0, with 14 bases in between. CDR1 is SGHVS, CDR2 FNYEAQ, per germline.